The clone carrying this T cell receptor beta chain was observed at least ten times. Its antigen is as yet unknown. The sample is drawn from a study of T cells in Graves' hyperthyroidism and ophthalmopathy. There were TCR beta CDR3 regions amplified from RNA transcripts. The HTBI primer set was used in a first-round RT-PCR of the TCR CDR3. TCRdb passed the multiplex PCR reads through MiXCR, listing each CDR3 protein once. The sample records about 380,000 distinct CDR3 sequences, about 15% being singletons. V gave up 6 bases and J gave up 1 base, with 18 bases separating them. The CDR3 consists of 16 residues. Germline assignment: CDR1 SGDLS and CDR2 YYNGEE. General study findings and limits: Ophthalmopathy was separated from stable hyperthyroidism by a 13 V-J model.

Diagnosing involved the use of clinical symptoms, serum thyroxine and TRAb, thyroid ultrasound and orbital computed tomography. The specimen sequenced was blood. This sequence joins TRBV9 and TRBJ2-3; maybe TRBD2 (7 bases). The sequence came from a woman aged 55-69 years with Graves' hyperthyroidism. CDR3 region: CASTQGWEGGTDTQYF. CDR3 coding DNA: TGTGCCAGCACCCAGGGGTGGGAGGGAGGCACAGATACGCAGTATTTT.